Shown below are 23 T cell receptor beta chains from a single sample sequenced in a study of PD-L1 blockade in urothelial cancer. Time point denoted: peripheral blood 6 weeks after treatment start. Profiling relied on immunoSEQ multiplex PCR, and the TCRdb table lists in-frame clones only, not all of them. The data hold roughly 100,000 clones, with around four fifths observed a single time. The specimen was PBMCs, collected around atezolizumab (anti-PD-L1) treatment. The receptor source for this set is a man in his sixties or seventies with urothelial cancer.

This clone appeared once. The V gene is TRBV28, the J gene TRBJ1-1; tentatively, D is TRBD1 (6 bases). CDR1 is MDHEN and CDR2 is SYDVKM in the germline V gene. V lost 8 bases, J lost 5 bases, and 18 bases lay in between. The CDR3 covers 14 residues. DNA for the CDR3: TGTGCCAGCCTTAGGGGGGGGCGGGCGACTGAAGCTTTCTTT. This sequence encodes CASLRGGRATEAFF.

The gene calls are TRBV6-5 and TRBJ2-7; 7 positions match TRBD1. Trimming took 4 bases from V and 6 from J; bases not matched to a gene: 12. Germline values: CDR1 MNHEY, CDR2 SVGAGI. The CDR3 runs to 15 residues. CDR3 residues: CASSSFSGGALEQYF. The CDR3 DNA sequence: TGTGCCAGCAGTTCCTTTTCAGGGGGTGCGCTCGAGCAGTACTTC.

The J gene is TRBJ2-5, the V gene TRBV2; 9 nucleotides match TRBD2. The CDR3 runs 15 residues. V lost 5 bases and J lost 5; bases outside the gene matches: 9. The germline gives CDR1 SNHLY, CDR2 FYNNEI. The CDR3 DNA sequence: TGTGCCAGCAGTCTTAATGGACTAGCGCTGGAGACCCAGTACTTC. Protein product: CASSLNGLALETQYF.

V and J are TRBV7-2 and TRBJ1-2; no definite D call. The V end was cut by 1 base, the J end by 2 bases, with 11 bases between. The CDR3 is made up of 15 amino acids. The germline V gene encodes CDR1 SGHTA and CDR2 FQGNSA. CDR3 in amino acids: CASSLDASENYGYTF. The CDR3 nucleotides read TGTGCCAGCAGCTTAGACGCCAGCGAAAACTATGGCTACACCTTC.

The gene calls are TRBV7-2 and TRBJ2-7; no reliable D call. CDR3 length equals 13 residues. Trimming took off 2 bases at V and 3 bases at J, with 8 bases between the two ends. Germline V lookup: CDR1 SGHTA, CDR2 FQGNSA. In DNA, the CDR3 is TGTGCCAGCAGCTTACAGGTTTTCTACGAGCAGTACTTC. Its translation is CASSLQVFYEQYF.

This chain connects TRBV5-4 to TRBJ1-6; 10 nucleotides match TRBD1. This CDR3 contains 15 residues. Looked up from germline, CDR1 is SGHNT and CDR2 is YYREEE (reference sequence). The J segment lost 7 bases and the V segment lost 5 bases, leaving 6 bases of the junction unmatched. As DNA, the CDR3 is TGTGCCAGCAGTCCGCCGGGACAGGGGAATTCACCCCTCCACTTT. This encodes CASSPPGQGNSPLHF.

The CDR3, as DNA: TGTGCCAGTAGTCATCCAGGGGTAGTTTACACTGAAGCTTTCTTT. Translation: CASSHPGVVYTEAFF. The chain carries TRBV19 and TRBJ1-1, with D perhaps TRBD1 (6 bases). The germline CDR1 and CDR2 sequences are LNHDA and SQIVND (reference sequence). With 5 bases removed from V and 3 bases from J, the gap between germline ends came to 16 bases. CDR3 length equals 15 residues.

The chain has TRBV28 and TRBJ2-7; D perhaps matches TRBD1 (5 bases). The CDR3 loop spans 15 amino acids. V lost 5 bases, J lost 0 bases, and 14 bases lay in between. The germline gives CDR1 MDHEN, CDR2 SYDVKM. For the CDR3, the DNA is TGTGCCAGCAGTCCAAGGACACCGAGCTCCTACGAGCAGTACTTC. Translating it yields CASSPRTPSSYEQYF.

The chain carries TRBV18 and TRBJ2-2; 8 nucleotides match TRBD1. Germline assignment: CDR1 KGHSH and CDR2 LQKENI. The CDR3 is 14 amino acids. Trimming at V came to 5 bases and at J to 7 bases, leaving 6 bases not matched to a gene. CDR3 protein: CASSADREDGELFF. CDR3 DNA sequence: TGTGCCAGCTCAGCGGACAGGGAGGACGGGGAGCTGTTTTTT.

This chain's CDR3 is CAIGGPLLGNTIYF. CDR3 in DNA: TGTGCCATCGGGGGCCCTTTATTGGGAAACACCATATATTTT. The J gene is TRBJ1-3, the V gene TRBV10-3, with D possibly being TRBD1 (6 bases). The CDR3 has 14 residues. Germline CDR1 ENHRY, CDR2 SYGVKD. V was clipped by 8 bases and J by 4 bases, with 15 bases between them.

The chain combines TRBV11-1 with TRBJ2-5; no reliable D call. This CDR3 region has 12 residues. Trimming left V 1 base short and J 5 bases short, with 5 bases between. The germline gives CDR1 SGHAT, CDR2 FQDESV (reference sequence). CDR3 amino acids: CASSLVRETQYF. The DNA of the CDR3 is TGTGCCAGCAGCTTAGTCAGGGAGACCCAGTACTTC.

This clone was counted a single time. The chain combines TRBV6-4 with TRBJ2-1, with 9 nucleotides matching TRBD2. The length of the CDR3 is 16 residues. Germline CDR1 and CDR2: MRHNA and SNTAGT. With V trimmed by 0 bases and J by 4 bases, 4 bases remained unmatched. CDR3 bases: TGTGCCAGCAGTGACTCTGGTAGCGGGAGTTACAATGAGCAGTTCTTC. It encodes CASSDSGSGSYNEQFF.

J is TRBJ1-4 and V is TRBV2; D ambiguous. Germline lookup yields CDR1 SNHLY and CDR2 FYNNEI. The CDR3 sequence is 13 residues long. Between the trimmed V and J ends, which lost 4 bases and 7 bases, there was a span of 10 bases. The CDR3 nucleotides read TGTGCCAGCAGTGCAAGTAACGGTGAAAAACTGTTTTTT. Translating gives CASSASNGEKLFF.

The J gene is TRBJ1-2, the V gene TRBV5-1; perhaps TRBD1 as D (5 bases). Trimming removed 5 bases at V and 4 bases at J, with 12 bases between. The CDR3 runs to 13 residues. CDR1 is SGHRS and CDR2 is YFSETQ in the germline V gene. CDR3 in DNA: TGCGCCAGCAGGCAGGGCCCGATCTATGGCTACACCTTC. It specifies CASRQGPIYGYTF.

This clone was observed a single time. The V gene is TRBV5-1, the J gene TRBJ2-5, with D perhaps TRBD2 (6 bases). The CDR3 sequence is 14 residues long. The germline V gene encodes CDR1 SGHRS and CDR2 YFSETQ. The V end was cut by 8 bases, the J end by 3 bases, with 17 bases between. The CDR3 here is CASTSGTYEETQYF. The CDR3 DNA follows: TGCGCCAGTACCTCCGGGACTTACGAAGAGACCCAGTACTTC.

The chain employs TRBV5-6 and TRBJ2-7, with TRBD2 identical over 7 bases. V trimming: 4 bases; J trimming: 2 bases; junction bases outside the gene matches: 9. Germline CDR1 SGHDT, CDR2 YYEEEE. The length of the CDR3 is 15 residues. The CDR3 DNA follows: TGTGCCAGCAGCCCAAAGAGCGGGGTCCCCTACGAGCAGTACTTC. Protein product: CASSPKSGVPYEQYF.

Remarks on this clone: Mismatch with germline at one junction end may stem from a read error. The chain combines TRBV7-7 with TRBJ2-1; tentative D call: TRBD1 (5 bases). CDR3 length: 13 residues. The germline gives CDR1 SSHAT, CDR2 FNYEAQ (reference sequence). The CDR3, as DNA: TGTGCTAGCAGCTCTGACAGCTACAATGAGCAGTTCTTC. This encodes CASSSDSYNEQFF.

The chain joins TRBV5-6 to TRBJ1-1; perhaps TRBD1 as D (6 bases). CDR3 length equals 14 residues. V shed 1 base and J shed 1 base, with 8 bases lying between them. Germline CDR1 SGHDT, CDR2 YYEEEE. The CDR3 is CASSLQGPNTEAFF. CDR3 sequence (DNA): TGTGCCAGCAGCTTGCAGGGGCCGAACACTGAAGCTTTCTTT.

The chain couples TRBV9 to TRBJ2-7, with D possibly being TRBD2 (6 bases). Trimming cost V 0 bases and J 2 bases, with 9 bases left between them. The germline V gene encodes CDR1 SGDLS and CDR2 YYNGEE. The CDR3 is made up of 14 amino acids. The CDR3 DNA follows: TGTGCCAGCAGCGTAGAGGGACTTCCCTACGAGCAGTACTTC. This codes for CASSVEGLPYEQYF.

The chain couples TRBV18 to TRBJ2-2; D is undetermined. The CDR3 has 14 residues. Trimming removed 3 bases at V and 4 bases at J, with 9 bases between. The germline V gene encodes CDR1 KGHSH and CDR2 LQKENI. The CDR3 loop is CASSPQAGTGELFF. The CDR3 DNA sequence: TGTGCCAGCTCACCTCAGGCAGGCACCGGGGAGCTGTTTTTT.

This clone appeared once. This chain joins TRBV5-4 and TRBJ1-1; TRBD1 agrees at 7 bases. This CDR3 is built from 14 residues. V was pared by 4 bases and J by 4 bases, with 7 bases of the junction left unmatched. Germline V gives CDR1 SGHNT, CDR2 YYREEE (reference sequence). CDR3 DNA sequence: TGTGCCAGCAGCCTTGACAGGGACATCACTGAAGCTTTCTTT. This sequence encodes CASSLDRDITEAFF.

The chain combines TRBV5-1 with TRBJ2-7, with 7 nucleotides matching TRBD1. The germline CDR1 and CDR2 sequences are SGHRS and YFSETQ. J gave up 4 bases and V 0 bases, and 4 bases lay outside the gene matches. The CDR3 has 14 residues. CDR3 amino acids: CASSLDTGAYEQYF. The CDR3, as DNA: TGCGCCAGCAGCTTGGATACAGGGGCTTACGAGCAGTACTTC.

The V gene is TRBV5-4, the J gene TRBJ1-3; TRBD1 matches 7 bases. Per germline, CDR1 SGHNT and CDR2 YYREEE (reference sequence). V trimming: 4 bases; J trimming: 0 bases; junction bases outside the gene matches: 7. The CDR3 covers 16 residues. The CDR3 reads CASSPGQVTSGNTIYF. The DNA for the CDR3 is TGTGCCAGCAGCCCAGGACAGGTAACCTCTGGAAACACCATATATTTT.